This T cell receptor (beta chain) was sequenced during a study of CD8+CD57+ T cells in acquired aplastic anemia. V lost 3 bases and J lost 7, with 12 bases in between. This CDR3 has 13 residues. CDR1 is SNHLY and CDR2 is FYNNEI in the germline V gene. An expansion of CD8+CD57+ cells by flow cytometry had been shown in patients chosen for sequencing. Severe acquired aplastic anemia was diagnosed in all patients. There was no therapy given to any patient before the blood sampling took place. Study observations and caveats: Patients and controls shared about 27 CD8+ CDR3 sequences. Between patients and controls, CD8+ Simpson's diversity did not vary significantly.

This clonotype was observed a few times. Its target is not known. The study profiled TCR beta VDJ and CDR3 using genomic DNA as template. TCRdb re-called the reads through MiXCR, storing one row per CDR3 protein. The sample shows about 160,000 distinct CDR3 sequences, over 70% of them seen only once. Sequenced material: sorted CD4+, CD8+, or CD8+CD57+ T cells (not recorded which) from PBMCs. The rearrangement joins TRBV2 to TRBJ1-2, with a weak D call TRBD1 (6 bases). The origin of this receptor is a human donor with aplastic anemia. In DNA, the CDR3 is TGTGCCAGCAGTGAGGCAGGGGTCGGTGGCTACACCTTC. As protein: CASSEAGVGGYTF.